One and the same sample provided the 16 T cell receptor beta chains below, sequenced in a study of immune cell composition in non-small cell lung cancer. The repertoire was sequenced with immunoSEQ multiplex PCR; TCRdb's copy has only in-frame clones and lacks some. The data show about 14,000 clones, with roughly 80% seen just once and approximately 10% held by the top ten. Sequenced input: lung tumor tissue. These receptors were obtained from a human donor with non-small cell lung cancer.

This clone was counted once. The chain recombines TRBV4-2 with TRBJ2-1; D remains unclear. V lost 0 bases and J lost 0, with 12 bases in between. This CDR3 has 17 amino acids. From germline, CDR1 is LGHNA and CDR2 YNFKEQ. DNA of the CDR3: TGTGCCAGCAGCCAAGATCGTGGCGGAGTCTCCTACAATGAGCAGTTCTTC. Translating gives CASSQDRGGVSYNEQFF.

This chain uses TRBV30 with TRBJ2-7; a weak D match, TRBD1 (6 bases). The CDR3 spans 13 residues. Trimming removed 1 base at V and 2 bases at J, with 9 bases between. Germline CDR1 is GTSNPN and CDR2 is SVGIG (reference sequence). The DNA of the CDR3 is TGTGCCTGGAGTGGGGGACACACCTACGAGCAGTACTTC. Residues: CAWSGGHTYEQYF.

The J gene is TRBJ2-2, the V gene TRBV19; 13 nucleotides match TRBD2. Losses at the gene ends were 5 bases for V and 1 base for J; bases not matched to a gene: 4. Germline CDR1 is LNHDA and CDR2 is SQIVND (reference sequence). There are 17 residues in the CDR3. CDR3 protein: CASSGTSGMMNTGELFF. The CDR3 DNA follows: TGTGCCAGTAGTGGGACTAGCGGGATGATGAACACCGGGGAGCTGTTTTTT.

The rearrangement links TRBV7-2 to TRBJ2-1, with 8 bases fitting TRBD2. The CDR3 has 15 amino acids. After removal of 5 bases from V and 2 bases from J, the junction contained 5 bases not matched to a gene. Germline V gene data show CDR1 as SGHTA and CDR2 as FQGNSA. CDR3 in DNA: TGTGCCAGCAGCGAGGGGACTAGTGCCTACAATGAGCAGTTCTTC. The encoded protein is CASSEGTSAYNEQFF.

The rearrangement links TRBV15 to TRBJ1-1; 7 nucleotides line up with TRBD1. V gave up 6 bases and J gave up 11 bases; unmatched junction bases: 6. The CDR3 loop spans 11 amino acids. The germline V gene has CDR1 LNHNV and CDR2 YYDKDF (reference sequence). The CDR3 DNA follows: TGTGCCACCAGTCGACAGGGACCGGCTTTCTTT. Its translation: CATSRQGPAFF.

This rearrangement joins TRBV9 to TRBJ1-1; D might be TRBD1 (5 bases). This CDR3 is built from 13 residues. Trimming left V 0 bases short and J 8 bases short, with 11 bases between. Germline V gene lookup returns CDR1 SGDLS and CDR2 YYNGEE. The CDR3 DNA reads TGTGCCAGCAGCGTAGCTGGCAGGGACGAAGCTTTCTTT. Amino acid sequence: CASSVAGRDEAFF.

The CDR3 DNA follows: TGTGCCAGCAGCGAAACAGGGGGCGAAGGCACAGATACGCAGTATTTT. Protein sequence: CASSETGGEGTDTQYF. This chain uses TRBV6-6 with TRBJ2-3; 9 bases are shared with TRBD1. This CDR3 is built from 16 residues. The germline CDR1 and CDR2 sequences are MNHNY and SVGAGI (reference sequence). J gave up 1 base and V 6 bases, and 8 bases lay outside the gene matches.

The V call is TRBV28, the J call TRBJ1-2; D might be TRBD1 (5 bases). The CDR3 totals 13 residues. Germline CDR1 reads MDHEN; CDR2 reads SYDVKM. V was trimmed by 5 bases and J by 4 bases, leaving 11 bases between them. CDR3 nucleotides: TGTGCCAGCAGTCGCCGGGACGGCTATGGCTACACCTTC. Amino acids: CASSRRDGYGYTF.

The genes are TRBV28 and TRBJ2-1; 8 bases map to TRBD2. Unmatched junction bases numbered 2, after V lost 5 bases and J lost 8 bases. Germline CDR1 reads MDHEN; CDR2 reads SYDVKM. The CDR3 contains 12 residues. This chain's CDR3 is CASSSGSHEQFF. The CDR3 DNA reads TGTGCCAGCAGTAGCGGGAGCCATGAGCAGTTCTTC.

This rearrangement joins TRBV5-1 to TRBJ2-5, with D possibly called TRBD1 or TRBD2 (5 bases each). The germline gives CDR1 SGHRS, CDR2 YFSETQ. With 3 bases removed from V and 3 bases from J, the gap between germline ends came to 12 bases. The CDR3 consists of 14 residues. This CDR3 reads CASSSGTGKETQYF. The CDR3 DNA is TGCGCCAGCAGCTCCGGGACGGGGAAAGAGACCCAGTACTTC. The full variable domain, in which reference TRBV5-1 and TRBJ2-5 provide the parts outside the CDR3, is KAGVTQTPRYLIKTRGQQVTLSCSPISGHRSVSWYQQTPGQGLQFLFEYFSETQRNKGNFPGRFSGRQFSNSRSEMNVSTLELGDSALYLCASSSGTGKETQYFGPGTRLLVL.

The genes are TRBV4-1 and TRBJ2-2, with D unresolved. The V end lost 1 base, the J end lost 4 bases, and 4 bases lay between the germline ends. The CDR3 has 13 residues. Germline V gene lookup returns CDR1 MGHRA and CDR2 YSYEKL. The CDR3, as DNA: TGCGCCAGCAGCCAAGTCGCCACCGGGGAGCTGTTTTTT. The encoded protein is CASSQVATGELFF.

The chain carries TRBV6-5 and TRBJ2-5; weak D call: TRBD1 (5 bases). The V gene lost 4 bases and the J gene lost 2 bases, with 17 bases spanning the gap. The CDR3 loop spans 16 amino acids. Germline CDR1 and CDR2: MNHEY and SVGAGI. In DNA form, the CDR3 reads TGTGCCAGCAGTTGGGGCGGATACCTGACACAAGAGACCCAGTACTTC. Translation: CASSWGGYLTQETQYF.

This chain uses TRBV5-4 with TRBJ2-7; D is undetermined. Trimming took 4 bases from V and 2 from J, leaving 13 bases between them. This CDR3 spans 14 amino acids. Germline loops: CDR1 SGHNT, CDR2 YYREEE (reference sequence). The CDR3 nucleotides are TGTGCCAGCAGCCCCAGTGGTGGGACCTACGAGCAGTACTTC. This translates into CASSPSGGTYEQYF.

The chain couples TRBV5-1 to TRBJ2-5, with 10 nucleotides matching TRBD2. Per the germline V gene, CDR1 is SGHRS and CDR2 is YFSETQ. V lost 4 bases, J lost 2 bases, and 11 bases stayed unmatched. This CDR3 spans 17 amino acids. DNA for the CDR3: TGCGCCAGCAGCCCGAGGACTAGCGGCTTACCTCAAGAGACCCAGTACTTC. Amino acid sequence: CASSPRTSGLPQETQYF. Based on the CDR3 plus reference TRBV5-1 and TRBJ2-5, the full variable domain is KAGVTQTPRYLIKTRGQQVTLSCSPISGHRSVSWYQQTPGQGLQFLFEYFSETQRNKGNFPGRFSGRQFSNSRSEMNVSTLELGDSALYLCASSPRTSGLPQETQYFGPGTRLLVL.

The CDR3: CASSFRQGNNSPLHF. For the CDR3, the DNA is TGTGCCAGCAGCTTCAGACAGGGCAATAATTCACCCCTCCACTTT. The rearrangement links TRBV11-2 to TRBJ1-6; the match to TRBD1 covers 7 bases. Germline CDR1 reads SGHAT; CDR2 reads FQNNGV. The V and J ends lost 3 bases and 5 bases, in that order; junction bases with no gene match: 4. This CDR3 is 15 amino acids long.

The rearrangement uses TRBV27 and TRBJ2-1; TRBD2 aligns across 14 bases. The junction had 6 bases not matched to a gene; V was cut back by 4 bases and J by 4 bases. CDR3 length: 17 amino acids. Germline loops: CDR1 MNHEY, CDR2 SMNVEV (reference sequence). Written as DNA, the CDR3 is TGTGCCAGCAGTTCCCTGACTAGCGGGAGGGCATACAATGAGCAGTTCTTC. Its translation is CASSSLTSGRAYNEQFF.